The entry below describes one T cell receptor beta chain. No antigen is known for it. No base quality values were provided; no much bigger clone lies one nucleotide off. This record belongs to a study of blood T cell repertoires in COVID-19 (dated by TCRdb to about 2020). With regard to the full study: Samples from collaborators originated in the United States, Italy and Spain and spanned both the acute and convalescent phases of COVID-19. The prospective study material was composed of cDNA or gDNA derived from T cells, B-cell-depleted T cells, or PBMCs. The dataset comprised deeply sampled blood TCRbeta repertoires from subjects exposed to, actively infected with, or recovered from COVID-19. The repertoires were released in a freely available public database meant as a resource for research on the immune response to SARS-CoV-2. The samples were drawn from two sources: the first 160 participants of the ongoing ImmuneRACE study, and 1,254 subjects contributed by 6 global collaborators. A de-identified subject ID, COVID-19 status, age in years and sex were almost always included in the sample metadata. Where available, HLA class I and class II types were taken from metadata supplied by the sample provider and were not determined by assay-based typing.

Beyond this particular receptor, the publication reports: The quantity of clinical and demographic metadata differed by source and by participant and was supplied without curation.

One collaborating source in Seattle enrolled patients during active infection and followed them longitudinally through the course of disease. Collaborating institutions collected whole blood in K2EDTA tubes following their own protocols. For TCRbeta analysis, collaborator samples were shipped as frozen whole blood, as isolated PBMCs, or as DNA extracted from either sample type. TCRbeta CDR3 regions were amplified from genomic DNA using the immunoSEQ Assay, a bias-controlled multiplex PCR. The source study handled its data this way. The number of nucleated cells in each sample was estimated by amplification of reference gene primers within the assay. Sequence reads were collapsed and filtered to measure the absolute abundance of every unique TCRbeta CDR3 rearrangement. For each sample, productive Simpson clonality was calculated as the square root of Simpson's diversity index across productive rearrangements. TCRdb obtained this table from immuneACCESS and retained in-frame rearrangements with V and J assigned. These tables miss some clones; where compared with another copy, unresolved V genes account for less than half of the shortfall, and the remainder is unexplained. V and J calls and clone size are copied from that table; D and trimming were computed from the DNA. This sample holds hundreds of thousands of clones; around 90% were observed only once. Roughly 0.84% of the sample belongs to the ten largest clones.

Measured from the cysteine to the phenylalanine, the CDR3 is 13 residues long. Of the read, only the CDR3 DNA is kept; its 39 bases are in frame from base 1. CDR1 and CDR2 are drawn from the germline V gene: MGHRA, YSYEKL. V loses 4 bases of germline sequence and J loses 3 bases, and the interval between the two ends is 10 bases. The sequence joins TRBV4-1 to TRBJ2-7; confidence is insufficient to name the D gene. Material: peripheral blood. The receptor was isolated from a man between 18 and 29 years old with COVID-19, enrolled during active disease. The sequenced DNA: TGCGCCAGCAGCCTAAGACGCGGCTACGAGCAGTACTTC. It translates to CASSLRRGYEQYF.